The rows below give T cell receptor beta chains drawn from one sample of a study of CD8 T cells in Susac syndrome. TCRdb reprocessed the immunoSEQ multiplex PCR reads with MiXCR, giving one entry per CDR3 protein. The sample lists under 80,000 distinct CDR3 sequences, just over 90% seen once, with 0.5% to 0.65% in the top ten. The sample taken for sequencing was CD4+ T cells from PBMCs. All receptors derive from a human donor with Susac syndrome. Each CDR3 is given with its conserved first and last residue. The order of the fields is J gene, D gene, CDR3 length, V gene, clone size, CDR3 protein, CDR3 DNA. A D gene is named only where the DNA matches it firmly. Clone size is not always given. Where it is, it says once, few, many or a class for expanded clones.

TRBJ2-3 NA 14 TRBV7-2 once CASSPQTGTDTQYF TGTGCCAGCAGCCCCCAGACCGGCACAGATACGCAGTATTTT
TRBJ1-6 NA 15 TRBV10-3 NA CAIRRRDTYNSPLHF TGTGCCATCAGGCGCCGGGACACCTATAATTCACCCCTCCACTTT
TRBJ1-4 NA 14 TRBV6-6 NA CATYGGQRDEKLFF TGTGCCACCTACGGAGGACAGCGGGATGAAAAACTGTTTTTT
TRBJ2-7 TRBD1 14 TRBV6-2/TRBV6-3 NA CASTNLGTGDEQYF TGTGCCAGCACCAACTTGGGGACAGGCGACGAGCAGTACTTC
TRBJ2-1 NA 15 TRBV7-2 NA CASSLASRDHSQQFF TGTGCCAGCAGCTTAGCGAGCCGGGACCACTCCCAGCAGTTCTTC
TRBJ1-2 TRBD1 14 TRBV5-1 NA CASSPRQGEYGYTF TGCGCCAGCAGCCCCCGGCAGGGGGAATATGGCTACACCTTC
TRBJ2-3 NA 17 TRBV7-9 NA CASSLGVVGLGTDTQYF TGTGCCAGCAGCTTAGGGGTTGTGGGACTTGGCACAGATACGCAGTATTTT
TRBJ2-4 NA 17 TRBV15 NA CATSSDQGKWAKNIQYF TGTGCCACCAGCAGCGACCAGGGGAAGTGGGCCAAAAACATTCAGTACTTC
TRBJ2-1 TRBD2 17 TRBV24-1 once CATSDWTSGRRVNEQFF TGTGCCACCAGTGATTGGACTAGCGGGAGAAGGGTGAATGAGCAGTTCTTC
TRBJ2-7 TRBD2 16 TRBV7-2 NA CASSFSLAGGQGEQYF TGTGCCAGCAGCTTTAGTCTAGCGGGAGGTCAAGGCGAGCAGTACTTC
TRBJ1-5 NA 15 TRBV28 NA CASRVDTTANQPQHF TGTGCCAGCAGGGTCGACACAACTGCAAATCAGCCCCAGCATTTT
TRBJ2-1 NA 16 TRBV9 NA CASSVDGGGHYNEQFF TGTGCCAGCAGCGTAGATGGGGGAGGCCATTACAATGAGCAGTTCTTC
TRBJ2-5 NA 13 TRBV4-1 NA CASSLAKGETQYF TGCGCCAGCAGCCTAGCCAAAGGAGAGACCCAGTACTTC
TRBJ2-4 TRBD1 15 TRBV5-1 NA CASSPADRDVDIQYF TGCGCCAGCAGCCCTGCAGACAGGGATGTTGACATTCAGTACTTC
TRBJ2-2 NA 18 TRBV27 NA CASSSSNGTLPGAGELFF TGTGCCAGCAGTTCCTCTAATGGGACTCTACCTGGGGCCGGGGAGCTGTTTTTT
TRBJ2-4 NA 15 TRBV9 NA CASSPTPTPKNIQYF TGTGCCAGCAGCCCCACGCCCACTCCAAAAAACATTCAGTACTTC
TRBJ2-7 TRBD2 14 TRBV30 once CAWKGTSGRSPQYF TGTGCCTGGAAGGGGACTAGCGGGAGGTCCCCTCAGTACTTC
TRBJ2-5 TRBD1 16 TRBV7-9 NA CASSKSGTVLQETQYF TGTGCCAGCAGCAAATCCGGGACAGTCCTCCAAGAGACCCAGTACTTC
TRBJ2-3 NA 13 TRBV12-3/TRBV12-4 once CASSKQGQDTQYF TGTGCCAGCAGTAAACAGGGTCAAGATACGCAGTATTTT
TRBJ2-7 TRBD1 13 TRBV6-5 NA CASSPRRQGEQYF TGTGCCAGCAGCCCGAGACGACAGGGCGAGCAGTACTTC
TRBJ1-1 TRBD1 16 TRBV6-2/TRBV6-3 NA CASSSSDRGRHTEAFF TGTGCCAGCAGTTCATCGGACAGGGGAAGACACACTGAAGCTTTCTTT
TRBJ1-3 NA 14 TRBV7-2 NA CASSPGLSGNTIYF TGTGCCAGCAGCCCAGGCCTCTCTGGAAACACCATATATTTT
TRBJ1-2 NA 14 TRBV7-9 once CASSFRGARYGYTF TGTGCCAGCAGCTTTCGGGGGGCGAGGTATGGCTACACCTTC
TRBJ2-1 TRBD2 15 TRBV7-2 medium-sized CASSFGLADNNEQFF TGTGCCAGCAGCTTCGGACTAGCGGACAACAATGAGCAGTTCTTC
TRBJ2-6 TRBD1 18 TRBV20-1 NA CSASRDRDRVTGANVLTF TGCAGTGCTAGCCGGGATCGGGACAGGGTGACTGGGGCCAACGTCCTGACTTTC
TRBJ1-5 NA 13 TRBV28 few CASSSLSIGAQHF TGTGCCAGCAGTTCGCTCTCGATAGGGGCCCAGCATTTT
TRBJ2-3 NA 15 TRBV2 NA CASRVRGGYTDTQYF TGTGCCAGCAGAGTTAGGGGCGGATACACAGATACGCAGTATTTT
TRBJ1-1 NA 13 TRBV6-5 NA CASRKRGNTEAFF TGTGCCAGCAGGAAAAGGGGGAACACTGAAGCTTTCTTT
TRBJ1-2 TRBD1 15 TRBV6-5 NA CASSRFRDRGYGYTF TGTGCCAGCAGTCGGTTCCGGGACAGGGGCTATGGCTACACCTTC
TRBJ2-3 NA 14 TRBV20-1 NA CSARRTGSTDTQYF TGCAGTGCTAGAAGAACGGGGAGCACAGATACGCAGTATTTT
TRBJ2-5 NA 14 TRBV28 NA CASSFGVFQETQYF TGTGCCAGCAGTTTCGGGGTGTTCCAAGAGACCCAGTACTTC
TRBJ2-6 NA 18 TRBV6-1 NA CASRPVQGGLSGANVLTF TGTGCCAGCAGGCCTGTCCAGGGGGGCCTCTCTGGGGCCAACGTCCTGACTTTC
TRBJ2-1 TRBD2 24 TRBV7-6 NA CASSLVSDPGWGNKRGPSYNEQFF TGTGCCAGCAGCTTAGTATCGGACCCTGGATGGGGAAATAAGCGGGGGCCCTCCTACAATGAGCAGTTCTTC
TRBJ2-7 TRBD2 19 TRBV7-2 NA CASSLSGMVSSGRNYEQYF TGTGCCAGCAGCTTATCTGGTATGGTGTCTAGCGGGAGGAATTACGAGCAGTACTTC
TRBJ2-4 TRBD2 14 TRBV19 NA CASSQRGVQNIQYF TGTGCCAGTAGTCAGCGGGGGGTTCAAAACATTCAGTACTTC
TRBJ2-7 NA 17 TRBV7-2 NA CASSLLPGLQTPYEQYF TGTGCCAGCAGCTTACTGCCTGGGTTACAGACGCCCTACGAGCAGTACTTC
TRBJ2-1 TRBD2 15 TRBV5-4 once CASSLGLADVNEQFF TGTGCCAGCAGCTTGGGACTAGCGGACGTCAATGAGCAGTTCTTC
TRBJ2-2 NA 15 TRBV11-3 few CASSLEARNTGELFF TGTGCCAGCAGCTTAGAGGCCAGGAACACCGGGGAGCTGTTTTTT
TRBJ2-1 TRBD2 15 TRBV6-2/TRBV6-3 NA CASRSLAGRSNEQFF TGTGCCAGCAGAAGCCTAGCGGGGCGGAGCAATGAGCAGTTCTTC
TRBJ2-7 TRBD1 15 TRBV27 NA CASSSPGGIPYEQYF TGTGCCAGCAGTTCCCCAGGGGGCATCCCCTACGAGCAGTACTTC
TRBJ2-1 NA 14 TRBV4-1 NA CASSQGFGGPEQFF TGCGCCAGCAGCCAGGGGTTCGGGGGGCCTGAGCAGTTCTTC
TRBJ1-2 NA 13 TRBV29-1 NA CSLKVGTPGNYTF TGCAGCTTAAAGGTCGGGACTCCGGGAAACTACACCTTC
TRBJ2-7 TRBD2 17 TRBV9 once CASSVGLGSGGSYEQYF TGTGCCAGCAGCGTAGGCCTCGGGAGCGGGGGGTCCTACGAGCAGTACTTC
TRBJ1-2 NA 12 TRBV28 NA CASRTEDNGYTF TGTGCCAGCAGGACAGAAGATAATGGCTACACCTTC
TRBJ1-1 NA 15 TRBV6-6 once CASSSRDAENTEAFF TGTGCCAGCAGTTCCCGGGACGCGGAGAACACTGAAGCTTTCTTT
TRBJ2-1 TRBD1 13 TRBV5-1 NA CASSDLQGDEQFF TGCGCCAGCAGCGATCTCCAGGGGGATGAGCAGTTCTTC
TRBJ1-1 NA 16 TRBV18 NA CASSPTRQSQGAEAFF TGTGCCAGCTCACCTACCCGACAGTCCCAGGGCGCTGAAGCTTTCTTT
TRBJ2-3 NA 12 TRBV20-1 NA CSARASSRTQYF TGCAGTGCTAGAGCCTCTTCCAGGACGCAGTATTTT
TRBJ2-7 TRBD2 14 TRBV19 NA CASSISSGSFEQYF TGTGCCAGTAGTATTTCTAGCGGGAGTTTCGAGCAGTACTTC